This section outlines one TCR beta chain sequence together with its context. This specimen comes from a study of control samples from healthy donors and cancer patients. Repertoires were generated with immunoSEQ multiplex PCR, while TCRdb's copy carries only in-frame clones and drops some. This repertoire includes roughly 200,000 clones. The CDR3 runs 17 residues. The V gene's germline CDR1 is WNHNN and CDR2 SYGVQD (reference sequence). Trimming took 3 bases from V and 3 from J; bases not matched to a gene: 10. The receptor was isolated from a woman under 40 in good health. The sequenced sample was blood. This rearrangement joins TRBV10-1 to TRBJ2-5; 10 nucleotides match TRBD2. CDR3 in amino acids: CASSDPTSGTREETQYF. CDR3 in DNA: TGCGCCAGCAGTGACCCTACTAGCGGGACCCGGGAAGAGACCCAGTACTTC.